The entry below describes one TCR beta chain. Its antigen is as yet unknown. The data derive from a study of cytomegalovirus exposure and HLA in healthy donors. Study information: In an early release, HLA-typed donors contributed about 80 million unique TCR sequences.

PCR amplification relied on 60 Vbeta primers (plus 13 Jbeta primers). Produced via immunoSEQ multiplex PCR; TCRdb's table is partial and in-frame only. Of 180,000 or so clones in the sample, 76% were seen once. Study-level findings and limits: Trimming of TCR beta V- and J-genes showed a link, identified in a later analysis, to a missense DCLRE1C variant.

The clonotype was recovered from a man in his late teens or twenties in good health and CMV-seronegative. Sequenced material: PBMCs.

DNA for the CDR3: TGTGCCAGCAGCCAAGATGGAAGGGGGAGAGCTTTCTTT. Amino acids: CASSQDGRGRAFF. The genes are TRBV14 and TRBJ1-1; a possible D gene is TRBD1 (6 bases). CDR3 length: 13 amino acids. Trimming removed 0 bases from V and 10 bases from J, with 12 bases in between. CDR1 is SGHDN and CDR2 is FVKESK in the germline V gene.